This T cell receptor (beta chain) was recovered during a study of shared clonotypes between healthy human individuals. Study conclusions and caveats: In general, naive subsets displayed greater estimated richness than memory subsets did. The genetic and exposure-history diversity represented was limited by few donors.

Clones were read by immunoSEQ multiplex PCR, and TCRdb kept only the in-frame ones, dropping some. Among 300,000 to 400,000 clones listed, under 80% were seen once. Worth noting for this clone: Its antigen is not known.

This CDR3 has 17 residues. V shed 2 bases and J shed 2 bases, with 18 bases lying between them. From germline, CDR1 is SGHTA and CDR2 FQGNSA. The chain joins TRBV7-2 to TRBJ1-2, with D unresolved. The sequence was collected from a man aged 25-40 years in good health. Specimen: memory CD4+ T cells sorted from blood. Indicated subset: CD45RA-negative fraction. This CDR3 reads CASSLRQTSLNNYGYTF. The DNA for the CDR3 is TGTGCCAGCAGCTTACGACAAACCAGTCTGAACAACTATGGCTACACCTTC.